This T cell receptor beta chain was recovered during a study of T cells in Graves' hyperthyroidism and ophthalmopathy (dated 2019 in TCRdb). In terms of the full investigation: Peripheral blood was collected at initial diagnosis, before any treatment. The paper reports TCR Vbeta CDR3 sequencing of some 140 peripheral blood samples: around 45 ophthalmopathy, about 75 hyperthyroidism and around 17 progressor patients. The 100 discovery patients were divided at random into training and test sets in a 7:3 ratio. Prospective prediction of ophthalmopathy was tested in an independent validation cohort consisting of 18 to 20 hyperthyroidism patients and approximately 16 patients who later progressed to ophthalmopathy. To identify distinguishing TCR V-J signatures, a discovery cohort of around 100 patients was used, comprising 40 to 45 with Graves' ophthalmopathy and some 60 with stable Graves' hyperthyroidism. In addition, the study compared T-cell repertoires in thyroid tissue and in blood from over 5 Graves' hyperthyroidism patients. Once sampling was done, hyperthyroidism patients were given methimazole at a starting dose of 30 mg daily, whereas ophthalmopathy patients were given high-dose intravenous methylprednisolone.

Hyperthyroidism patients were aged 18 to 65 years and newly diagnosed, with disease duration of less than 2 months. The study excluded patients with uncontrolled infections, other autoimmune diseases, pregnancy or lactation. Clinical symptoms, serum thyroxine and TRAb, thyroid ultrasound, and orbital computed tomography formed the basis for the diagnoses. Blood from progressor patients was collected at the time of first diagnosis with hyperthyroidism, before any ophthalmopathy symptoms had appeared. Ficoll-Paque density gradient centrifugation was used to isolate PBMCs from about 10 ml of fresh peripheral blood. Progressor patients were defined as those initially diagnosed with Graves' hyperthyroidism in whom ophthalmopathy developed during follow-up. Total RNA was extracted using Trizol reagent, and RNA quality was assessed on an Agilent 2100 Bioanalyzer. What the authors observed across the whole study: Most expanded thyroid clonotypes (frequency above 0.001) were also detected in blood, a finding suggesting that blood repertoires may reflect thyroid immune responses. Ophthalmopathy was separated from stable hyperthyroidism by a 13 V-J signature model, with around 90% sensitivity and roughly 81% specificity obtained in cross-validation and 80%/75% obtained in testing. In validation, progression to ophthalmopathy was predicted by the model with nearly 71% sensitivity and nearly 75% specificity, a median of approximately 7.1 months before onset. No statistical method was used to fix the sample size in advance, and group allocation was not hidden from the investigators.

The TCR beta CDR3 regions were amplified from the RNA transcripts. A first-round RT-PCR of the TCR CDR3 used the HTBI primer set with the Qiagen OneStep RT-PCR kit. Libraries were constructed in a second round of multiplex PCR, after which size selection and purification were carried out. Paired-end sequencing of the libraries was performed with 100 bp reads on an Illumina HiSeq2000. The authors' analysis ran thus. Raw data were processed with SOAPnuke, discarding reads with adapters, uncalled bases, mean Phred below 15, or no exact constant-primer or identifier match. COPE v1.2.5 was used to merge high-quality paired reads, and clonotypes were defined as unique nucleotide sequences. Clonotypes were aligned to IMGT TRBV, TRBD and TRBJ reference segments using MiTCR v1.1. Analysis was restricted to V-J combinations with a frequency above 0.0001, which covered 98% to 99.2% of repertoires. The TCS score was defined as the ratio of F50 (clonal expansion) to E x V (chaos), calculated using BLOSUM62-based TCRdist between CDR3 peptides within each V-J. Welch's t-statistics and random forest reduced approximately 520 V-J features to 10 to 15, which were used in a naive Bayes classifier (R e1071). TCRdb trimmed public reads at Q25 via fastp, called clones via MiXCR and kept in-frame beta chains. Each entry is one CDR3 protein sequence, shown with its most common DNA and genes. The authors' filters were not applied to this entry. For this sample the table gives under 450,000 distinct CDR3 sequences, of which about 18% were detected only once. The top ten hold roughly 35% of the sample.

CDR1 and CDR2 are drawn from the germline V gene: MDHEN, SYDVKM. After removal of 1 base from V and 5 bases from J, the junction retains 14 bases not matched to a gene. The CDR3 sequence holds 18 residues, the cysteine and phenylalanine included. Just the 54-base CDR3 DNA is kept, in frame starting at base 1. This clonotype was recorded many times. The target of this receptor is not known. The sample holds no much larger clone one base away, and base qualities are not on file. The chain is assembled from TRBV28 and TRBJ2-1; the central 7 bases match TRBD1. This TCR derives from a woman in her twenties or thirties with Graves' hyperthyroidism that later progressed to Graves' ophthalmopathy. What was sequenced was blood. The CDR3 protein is CASSLFVGMAGTDNEQFF. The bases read TGTGCCAGCAGTTTATTTGTAGGGATGGCTGGGACAGACAATGAGCAGTTCTTC.